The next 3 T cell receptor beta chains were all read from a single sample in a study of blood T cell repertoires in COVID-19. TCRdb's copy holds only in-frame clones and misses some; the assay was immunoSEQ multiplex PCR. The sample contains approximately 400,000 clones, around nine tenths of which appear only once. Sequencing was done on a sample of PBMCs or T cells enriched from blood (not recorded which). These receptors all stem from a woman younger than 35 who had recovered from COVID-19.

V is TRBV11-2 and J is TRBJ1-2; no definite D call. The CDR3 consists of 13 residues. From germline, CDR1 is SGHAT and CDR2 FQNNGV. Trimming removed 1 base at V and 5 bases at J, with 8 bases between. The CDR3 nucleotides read TGTGCCAGCAGCTTAGTGTACGCGTATGGCTACACCTTC. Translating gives CASSLVYAYGYTF.

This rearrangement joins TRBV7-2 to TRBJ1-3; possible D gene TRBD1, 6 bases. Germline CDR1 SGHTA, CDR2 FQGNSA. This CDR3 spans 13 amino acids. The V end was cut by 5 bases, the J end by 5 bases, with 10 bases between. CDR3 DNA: TGTGCCAGCAGCACAGGGTCGCGAAACACCATATATTTT. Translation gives CASSTGSRNTIYF.

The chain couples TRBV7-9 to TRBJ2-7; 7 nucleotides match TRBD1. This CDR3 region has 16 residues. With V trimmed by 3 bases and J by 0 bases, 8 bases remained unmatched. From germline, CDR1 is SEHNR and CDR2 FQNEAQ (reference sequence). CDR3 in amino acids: CASSLGLRGSSYEQYF. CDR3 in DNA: TGTGCCAGCAGCTTGGGTCTCAGGGGGAGCTCCTACGAGCAGTACTTC.